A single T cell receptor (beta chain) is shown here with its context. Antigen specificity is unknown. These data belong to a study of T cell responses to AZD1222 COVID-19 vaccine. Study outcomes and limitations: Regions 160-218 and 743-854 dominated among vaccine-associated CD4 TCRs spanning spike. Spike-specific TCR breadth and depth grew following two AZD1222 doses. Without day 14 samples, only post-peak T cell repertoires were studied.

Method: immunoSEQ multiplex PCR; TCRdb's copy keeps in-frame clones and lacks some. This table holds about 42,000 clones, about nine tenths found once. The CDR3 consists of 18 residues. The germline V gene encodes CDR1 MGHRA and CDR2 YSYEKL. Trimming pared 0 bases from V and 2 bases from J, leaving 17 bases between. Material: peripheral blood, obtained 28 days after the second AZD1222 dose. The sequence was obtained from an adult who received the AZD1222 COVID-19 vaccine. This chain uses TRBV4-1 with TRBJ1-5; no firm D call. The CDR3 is CASSQDSLGLSGNQPQHF. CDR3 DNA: TGCGCCAGCAGCCAAGACTCCCTAGGGCTCTCGGGCAATCAGCCCCAGCATTTT.